By frequency, the clone carrying this T cell receptor beta chain registers medium-sized. Germline V gene data show CDR1 as LNHDA and CDR2 as SQIVND (reference sequence). This CDR3 has 14 residues. Sequencing libraries of TCR beta were made by UMI-labeled 5' RACE. From its re-call of the 5' RACE reads, TCRdb lists each CDR3 protein once, without DNA. The ten top clones account for 28%, within a sample of about 5,600 distinct CDR3 sequences. The source of the sample is a study of human CD8 memory T cell subsets. Sequenced: CD8+ effector memory T cells (TEM) sorted from PBMCs. Subset here: effector memory CD8 T cells, CCR7- CD45RO+ CD95+. The sequence was collected from a human donor in good health. V and J are TRBV19 and TRBJ2-3; TCRdb picks TRBD2, but there is no DNA to check that call. The chain's CDR3 is CASGGLAGTDTQYF.